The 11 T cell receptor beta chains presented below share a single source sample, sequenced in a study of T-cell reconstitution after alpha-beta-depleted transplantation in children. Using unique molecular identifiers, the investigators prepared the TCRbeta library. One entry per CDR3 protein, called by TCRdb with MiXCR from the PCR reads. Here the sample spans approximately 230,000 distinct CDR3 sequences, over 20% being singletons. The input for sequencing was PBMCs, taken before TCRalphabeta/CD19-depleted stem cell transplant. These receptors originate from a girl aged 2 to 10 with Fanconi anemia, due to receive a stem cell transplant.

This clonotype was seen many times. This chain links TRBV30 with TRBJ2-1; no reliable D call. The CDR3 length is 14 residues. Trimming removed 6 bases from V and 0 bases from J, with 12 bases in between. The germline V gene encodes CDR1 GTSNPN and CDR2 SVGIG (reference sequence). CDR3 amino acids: CACTGPSSYNEQFF. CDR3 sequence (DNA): TGTGCCTGTACCGGGCCGAGCTCCTACAATGAGCAGTTCTTC.

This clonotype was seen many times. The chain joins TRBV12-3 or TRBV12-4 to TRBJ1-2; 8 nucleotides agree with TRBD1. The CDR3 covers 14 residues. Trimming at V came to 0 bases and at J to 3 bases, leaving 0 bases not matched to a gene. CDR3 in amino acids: CASSLARGHYGYTF. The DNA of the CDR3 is TGTGCCAGCAGTTTAGCCAGGGGGCACTATGGCTACACCTTC.

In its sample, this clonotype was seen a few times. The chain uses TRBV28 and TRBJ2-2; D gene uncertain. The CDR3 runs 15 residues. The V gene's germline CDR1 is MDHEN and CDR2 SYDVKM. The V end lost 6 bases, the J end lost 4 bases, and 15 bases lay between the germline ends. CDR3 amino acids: CASSVEGPSTGELFF. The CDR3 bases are TGTGCCAGCAGCGTGGAAGGCCCGAGCACCGGGGAGCTGTTTTTT. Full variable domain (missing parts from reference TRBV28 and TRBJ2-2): DVKVTQSSRYLVKRTGEKVFLECVQDMDHENMFWYRQDPGLGLRLIYFSYDVKMKEKGDIPEGYSVSREKKERFSLILESASTNQTSMYLCASSVEGPSTGELFFGEGSRLTVL.

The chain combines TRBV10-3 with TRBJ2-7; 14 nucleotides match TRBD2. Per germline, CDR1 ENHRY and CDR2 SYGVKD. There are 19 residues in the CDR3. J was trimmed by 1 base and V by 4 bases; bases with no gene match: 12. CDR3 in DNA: TGTGCCATCAGTGCAACCGGGACTAGCGGGGGAATTGGGTCCTACGAGCAGTACTTC. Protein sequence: CAISATGTSGGIGSYEQYF.

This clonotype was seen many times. Here the CDR3 reads CSARRSDREGYTF. Written as DNA, the CDR3 is TGCAGTGCTAGGAGGAGCGACAGGGAGGGCTACACCTTC. The genes are TRBV20-1 and TRBJ1-2, with 7 bases fitting TRBD1. Germline V gene data show CDR1 as DFQATT and CDR2 as SNEGSKA (reference sequence). The V gene end was trimmed by 3 bases and the J gene end by 8 bases; junction bases not matched to a gene: 9. The CDR3 is made up of 13 amino acids.

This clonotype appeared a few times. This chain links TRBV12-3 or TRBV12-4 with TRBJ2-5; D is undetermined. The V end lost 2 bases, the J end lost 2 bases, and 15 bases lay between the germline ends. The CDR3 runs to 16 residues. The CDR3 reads CASSLLMTGRQETQYF. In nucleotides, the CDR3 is TGTGCCAGCAGTTTATTAATGACGGGTAGGCAAGAGACCCAGTACTTC.

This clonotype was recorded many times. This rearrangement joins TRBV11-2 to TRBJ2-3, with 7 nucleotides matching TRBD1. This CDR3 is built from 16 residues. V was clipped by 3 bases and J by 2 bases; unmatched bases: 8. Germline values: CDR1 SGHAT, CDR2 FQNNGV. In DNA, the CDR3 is TGTGCCAGCAGCTTCCGAAGGGGGCCCGTCACAGATACGCAGTATTTT. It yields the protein CASSFRRGPVTDTQYF.

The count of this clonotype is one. CDR3 bases: TGCGCCAGCAGCTTGGGGTTGATCGGGGAGACCCAGTACTTC. Translation: CASSLGLIGETQYF. The chain links TRBV5-1 to TRBJ2-5; D gene uncertain. This CDR3 contains 14 residues. Germline V gene data show CDR1 as SGHRS and CDR2 as YFSETQ. V lost 0 bases, J lost 5 bases, and 11 bases lay in between.

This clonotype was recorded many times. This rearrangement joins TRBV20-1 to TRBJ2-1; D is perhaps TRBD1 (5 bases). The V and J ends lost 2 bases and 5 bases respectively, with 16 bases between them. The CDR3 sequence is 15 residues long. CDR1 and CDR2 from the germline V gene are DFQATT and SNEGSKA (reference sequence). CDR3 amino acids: CSARHPYEGDNEQFF. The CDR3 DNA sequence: TGCAGTGCTAGACACCCTTATGAAGGGGACAATGAGCAGTTCTTC.

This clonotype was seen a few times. The CDR3 sequence is CSVKPGDLETQYF. The CDR3 bases are TGCAGCGTTAAGCCAGGGGACCTAGAGACCCAGTACTTC. The chain carries TRBV29-1 and TRBJ2-5; tentatively, D is TRBD1 (6 bases). V was clipped by 5 bases and J by 4 bases, with 14 bases between them. The CDR3 is 13 residues long. CDR1 and CDR2 (germline): SQVTM, ANQGSEA.

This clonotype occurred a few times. The DNA for the CDR3 is TGTGCCAGCAGCTCACCCCCTGGCGGACAACGGACGGGCGAGCAGTACTTC. This sequence encodes CASSSPPGGQRTGEQYF. This rearrangement joins TRBV7-2 to TRBJ2-7, with TRBD1 as a possible D gene (5 bases). This CDR3 is 17 amino acids long. The V end lost 4 bases, the J end lost 6 bases, and 25 bases lay between the germline ends. CDR1 is SGHTA and CDR2 is FQGNSA in the germline V gene.